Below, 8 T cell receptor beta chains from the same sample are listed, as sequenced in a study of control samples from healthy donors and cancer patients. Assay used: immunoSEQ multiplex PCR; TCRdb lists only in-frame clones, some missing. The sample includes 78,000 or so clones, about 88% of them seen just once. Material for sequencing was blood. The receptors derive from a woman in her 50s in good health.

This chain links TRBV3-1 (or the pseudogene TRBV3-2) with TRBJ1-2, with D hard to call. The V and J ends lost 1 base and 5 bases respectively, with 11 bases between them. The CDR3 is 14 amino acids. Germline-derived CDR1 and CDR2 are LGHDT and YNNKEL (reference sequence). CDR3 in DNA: TGTGCCAGCAGCCAAGTCCGGGCAGATTATGGCTACACCTTC. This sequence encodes CASSQVRADYGYTF.

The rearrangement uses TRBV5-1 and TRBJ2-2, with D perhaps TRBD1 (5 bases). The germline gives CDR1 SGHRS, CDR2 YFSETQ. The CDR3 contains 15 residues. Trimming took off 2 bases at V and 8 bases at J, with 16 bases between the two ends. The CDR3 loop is CASSFTGYSEGELFF. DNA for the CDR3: TGCGCCAGCAGCTTTACAGGATATTCGGAAGGGGAGCTGTTTTTT.

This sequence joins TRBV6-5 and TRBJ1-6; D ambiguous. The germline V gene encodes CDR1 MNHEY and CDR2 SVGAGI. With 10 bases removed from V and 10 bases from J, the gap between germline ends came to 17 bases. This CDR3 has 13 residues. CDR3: CATYDPPKSPLHF. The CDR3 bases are TGTGCCACCTATGACCCACCTAAGTCACCCCTCCACTTT.

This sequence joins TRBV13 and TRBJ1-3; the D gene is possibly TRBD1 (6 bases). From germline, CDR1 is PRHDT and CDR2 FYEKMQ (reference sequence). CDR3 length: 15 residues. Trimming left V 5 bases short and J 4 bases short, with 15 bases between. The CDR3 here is CASSPRTGRGNTIYF. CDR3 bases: TGTGCCAGCAGCCCGAGAACAGGGCGGGGAAACACCATATATTTT.

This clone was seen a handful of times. The CDR3 DNA reads TGCGCCAGCAGCGTAGGACAGGGGAATCAGCCCCAGCATTTT. Its protein product is CASSVGQGNQPQHF. The chain carries TRBV5-1 and TRBJ1-5; TRBD1 matches 9 bases. Per germline, CDR1 SGHRS and CDR2 YFSETQ. The CDR3 is 14 residues long. Losses at the gene ends were 4 bases for V and 4 bases for J; bases not matched to a gene: 3.

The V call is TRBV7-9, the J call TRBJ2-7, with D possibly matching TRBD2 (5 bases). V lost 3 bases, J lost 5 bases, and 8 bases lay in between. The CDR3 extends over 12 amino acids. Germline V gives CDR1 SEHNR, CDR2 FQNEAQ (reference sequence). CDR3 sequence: CASSFSGNEQYF. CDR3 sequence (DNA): TGTGCCAGCAGCTTCAGCGGCAACGAGCAGTACTTC.

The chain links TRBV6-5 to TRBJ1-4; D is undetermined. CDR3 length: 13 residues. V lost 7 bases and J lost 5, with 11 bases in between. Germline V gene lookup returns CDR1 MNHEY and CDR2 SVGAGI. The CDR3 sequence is CASKGQNNEKLFF. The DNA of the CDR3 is TGTGCCAGCAAAGGGCAGAACAATGAAAAACTGTTTTTT.

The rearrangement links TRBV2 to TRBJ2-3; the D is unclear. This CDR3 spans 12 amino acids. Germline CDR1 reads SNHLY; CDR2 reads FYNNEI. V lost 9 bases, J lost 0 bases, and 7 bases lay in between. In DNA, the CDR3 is TGTGCCAGTGCATTTAGCACAGATACGCAGTATTTT. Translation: CASAFSTDTQYF.